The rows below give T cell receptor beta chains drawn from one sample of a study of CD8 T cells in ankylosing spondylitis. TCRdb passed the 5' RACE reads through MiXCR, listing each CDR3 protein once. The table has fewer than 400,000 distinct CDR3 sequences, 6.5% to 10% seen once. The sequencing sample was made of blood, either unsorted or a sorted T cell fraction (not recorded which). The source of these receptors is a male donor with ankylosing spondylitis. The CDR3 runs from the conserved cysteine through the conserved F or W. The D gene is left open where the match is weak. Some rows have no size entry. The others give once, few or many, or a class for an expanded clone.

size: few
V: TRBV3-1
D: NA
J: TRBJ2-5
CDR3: CASSQDGGGTQYF
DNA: TGTGCCAGCAGCCAAGATGGTGGAGGGACCCAGTACTTC

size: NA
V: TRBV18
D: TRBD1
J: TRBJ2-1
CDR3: CASSPLRDRVNEQFF
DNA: TGTGCCAGCTCACCGCTTAGGGACAGGGTGAATGAGCAGTTCTTC

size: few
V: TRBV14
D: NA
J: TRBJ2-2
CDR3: CASSQVLGGTGELFF
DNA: TGTGCCAGCAGCCAAGTCCTAGGGGGGACCGGGGAGCTGTTTTTT

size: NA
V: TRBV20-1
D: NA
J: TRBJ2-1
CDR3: CSARTSFGQFF
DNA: TGCAGTGCTAGAACTAGTTTTGGGCAGTTCTTC

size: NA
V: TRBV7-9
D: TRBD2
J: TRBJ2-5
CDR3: CASSLGTTETQYF
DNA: TGTGCCAGCAGCTTGGGGACTACTGAGACCCAGTACTTC

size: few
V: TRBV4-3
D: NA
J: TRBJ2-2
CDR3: CASAYGQGGTGELFF
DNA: TGCGCCAGCGCCTACGGACAGGGAGGGACCGGGGAGCTGTTTTTT

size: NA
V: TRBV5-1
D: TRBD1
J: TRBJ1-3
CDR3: CASSLAGQGIGPGNTIYF
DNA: TGCGCCAGCAGCTTGGCGGGACAGGGGATTGGGCCTGGAAACACCATATATTTT

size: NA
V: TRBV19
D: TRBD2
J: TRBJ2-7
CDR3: CASSRGDWGGEQYF
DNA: TGTGCCAGTAGTAGGGGTGACTGGGGGGGCGAGCAGTACTTC

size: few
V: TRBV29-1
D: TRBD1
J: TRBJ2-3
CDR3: CSGLGQGAEYTQYF
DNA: TGCAGCGGACTGGGACAGGGGGCTGAATATACGCAGTATTTT

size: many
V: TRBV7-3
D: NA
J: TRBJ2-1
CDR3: CASSTGDEQFF
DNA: TGTGCCAGCAGCACCGGGGATGAGCAGTTCTTC

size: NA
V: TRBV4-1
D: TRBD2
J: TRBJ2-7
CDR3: CASSQVAKGLAGAEQYF
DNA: TGCGCCAGCAGCCAAGTAGCTAAAGGCCTAGCGGGAGCTGAGCAGTACTTC

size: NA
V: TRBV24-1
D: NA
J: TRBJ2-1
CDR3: CATSEPGPGDEQFF
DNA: TGTGCCACCAGTGAGCCGGGCCCGGGGGATGAGCAGTTCTTC

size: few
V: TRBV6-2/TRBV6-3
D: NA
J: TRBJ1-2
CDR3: CASSQLQGFGYTF
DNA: TGTGCCAGCAGTCAGTTGCAGGGTTTTGGCTACACCTTC

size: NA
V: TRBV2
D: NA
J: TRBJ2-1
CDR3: CASSVWNEQFF
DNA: TGTGCCAGCAGTGTTTGGAATGAGCAGTTCTTC

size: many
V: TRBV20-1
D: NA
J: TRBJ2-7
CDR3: CSASTATGYEQYF
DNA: TGCAGTGCTAGTACGGCGACGGGGTACGAGCAGTACTTC